The clone carrying this T cell receptor (beta chain) was seen more than once but under ten times. The antigen remains undetermined. The assay was immunoSEQ multiplex PCR, and TCRdb's table has in-frame clones only and misses some. The table records about 61,000 clones, approximately 90% of them present only once. This sample is part of a study of PD-1 blockade in classical Hodgkin lymphoma. Across the whole study: Nivolumab dosed at 3 mg/kg went to patients intravenously every 2 weeks.

Study results and caveats: Complete responders' diversity at baseline resembled that of newly diagnosed patients. Diversity in CD4+ TCRs, unlike that measured in CD8+ TCRs, had risen significantly by C4D1. Exclusion applied to patients who initiated nivolumab less than 1 year following ASCT.

Germline CDR1 is SGHRS and CDR2 is YFSETQ. The CDR3 extends over 12 amino acids. The germline V and J ends were trimmed by 4 bases and 7 bases, with 8 bases remaining between them. Time point described: cycle 4 day 1 (C4D1), after five to seven weeks of nivolumab. All patients relapsed after autologous stem cell transplantation, and brentuximab vedotin exposure varied. The clonotype comes from a human donor with classical Hodgkin lymphoma. The chain carries TRBV5-1 and TRBJ1-4; D is perhaps TRBD1 (5 bases). The source material was peripheral blood mononuclear cells (PBMCs), sampled before the fourth cycle of nivolumab. The chain's CDR3 is CASSPQGEKLFF. CDR3 bases: TGCGCCAGCAGCCCCCAGGGTGAAAAACTGTTTTTT.